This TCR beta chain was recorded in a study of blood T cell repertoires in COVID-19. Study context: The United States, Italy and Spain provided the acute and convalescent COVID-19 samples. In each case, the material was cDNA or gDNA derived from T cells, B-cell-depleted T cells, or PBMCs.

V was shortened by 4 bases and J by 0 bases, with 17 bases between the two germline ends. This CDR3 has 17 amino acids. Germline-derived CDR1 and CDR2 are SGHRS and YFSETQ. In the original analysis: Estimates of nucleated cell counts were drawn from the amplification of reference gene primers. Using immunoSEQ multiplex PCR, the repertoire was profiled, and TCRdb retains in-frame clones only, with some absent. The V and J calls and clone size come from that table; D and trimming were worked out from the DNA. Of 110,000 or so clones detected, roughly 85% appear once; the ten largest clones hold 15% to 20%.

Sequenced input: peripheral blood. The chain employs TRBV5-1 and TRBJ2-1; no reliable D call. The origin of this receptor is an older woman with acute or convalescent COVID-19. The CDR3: CASSRPPAESSYNEQFF. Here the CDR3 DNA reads TGCGCCAGCAGCCGCCCCCCGGCGGAGAGCTCCTACAATGAGCAGTTCTTC. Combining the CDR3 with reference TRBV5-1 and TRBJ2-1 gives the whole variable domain KAGVTQTPRYLIKTRGQQVTLSCSPISGHRSVSWYQQTPGQGLQFLFEYFSETQRNKGNFPGRFSGRQFSNSRSEMNVSTLELGDSALYLCASSRPPAESSYNEQFFGPGTRLTVL.